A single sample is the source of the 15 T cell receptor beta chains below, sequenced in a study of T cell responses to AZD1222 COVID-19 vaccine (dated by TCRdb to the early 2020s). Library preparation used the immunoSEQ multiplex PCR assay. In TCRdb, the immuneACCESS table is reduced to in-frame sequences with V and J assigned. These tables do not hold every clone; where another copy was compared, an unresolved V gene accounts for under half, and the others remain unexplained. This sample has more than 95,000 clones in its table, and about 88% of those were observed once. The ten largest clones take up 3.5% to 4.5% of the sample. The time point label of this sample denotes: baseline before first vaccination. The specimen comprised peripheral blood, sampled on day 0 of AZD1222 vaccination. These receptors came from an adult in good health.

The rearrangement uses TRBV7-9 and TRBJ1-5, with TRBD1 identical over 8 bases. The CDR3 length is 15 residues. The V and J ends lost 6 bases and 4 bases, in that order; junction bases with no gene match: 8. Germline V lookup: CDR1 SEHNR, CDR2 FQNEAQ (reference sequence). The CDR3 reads CASSITGQANQPQHF. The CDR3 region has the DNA TGTGCCAGCAGTATTACGGGACAGGCTAATCAGCCCCAGCATTTT.

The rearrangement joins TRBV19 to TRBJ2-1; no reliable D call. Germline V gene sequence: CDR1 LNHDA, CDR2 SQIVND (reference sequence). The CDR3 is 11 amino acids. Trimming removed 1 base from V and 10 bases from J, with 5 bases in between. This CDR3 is CASSIAREQFF. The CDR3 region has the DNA TGTGCCAGTAGTATAGCCAGGGAGCAGTTCTTC.

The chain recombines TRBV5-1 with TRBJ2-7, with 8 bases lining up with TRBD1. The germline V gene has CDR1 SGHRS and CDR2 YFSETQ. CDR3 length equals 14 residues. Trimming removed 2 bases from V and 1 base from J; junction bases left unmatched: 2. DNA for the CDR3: TGCGCCAGCAGCTTCGGACAGGGATCCTACGAGCAGTACTTC. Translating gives CASSFGQGSYEQYF.

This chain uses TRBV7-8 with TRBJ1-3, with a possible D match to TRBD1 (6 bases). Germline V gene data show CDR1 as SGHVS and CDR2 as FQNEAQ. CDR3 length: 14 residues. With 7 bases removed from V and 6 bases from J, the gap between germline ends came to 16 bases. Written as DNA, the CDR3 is TGTGCCAGCAACTCACAGGGCCTAGAAAACACCATATATTTT. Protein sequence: CASNSQGLENTIYF.

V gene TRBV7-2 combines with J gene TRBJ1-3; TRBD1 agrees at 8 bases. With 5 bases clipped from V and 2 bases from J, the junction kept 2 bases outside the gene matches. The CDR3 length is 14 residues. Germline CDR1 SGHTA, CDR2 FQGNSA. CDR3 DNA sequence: TGTGCCAGCAGCCGGACAGGGCCTGGAAACACCATATATTTT. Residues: CASSRTGPGNTIYF.

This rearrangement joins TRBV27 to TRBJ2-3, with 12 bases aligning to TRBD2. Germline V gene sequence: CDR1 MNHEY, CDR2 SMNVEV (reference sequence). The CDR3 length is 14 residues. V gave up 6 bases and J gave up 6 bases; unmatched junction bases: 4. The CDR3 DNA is TGTGCCAGCAGGCTAGCGGGAGGGTCCGATACGCAGTATTTT. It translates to CASRLAGGSDTQYF.

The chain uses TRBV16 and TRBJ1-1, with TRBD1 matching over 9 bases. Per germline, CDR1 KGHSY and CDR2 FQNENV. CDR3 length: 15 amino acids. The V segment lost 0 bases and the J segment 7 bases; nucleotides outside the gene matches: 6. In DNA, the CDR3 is TGTGCCAGCAGCCAATCCGGGACAGGGTTTATTGAAGCTTTCTTT. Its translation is CASSQSGTGFIEAFF.

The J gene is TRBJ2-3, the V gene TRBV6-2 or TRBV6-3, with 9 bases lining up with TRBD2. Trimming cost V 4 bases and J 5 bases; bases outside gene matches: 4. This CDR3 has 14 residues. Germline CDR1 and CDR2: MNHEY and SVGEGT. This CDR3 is CASSFSGRVDTQYF. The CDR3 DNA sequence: TGTGCCAGCAGTTTTAGCGGGAGAGTAGATACGCAGTATTTT.

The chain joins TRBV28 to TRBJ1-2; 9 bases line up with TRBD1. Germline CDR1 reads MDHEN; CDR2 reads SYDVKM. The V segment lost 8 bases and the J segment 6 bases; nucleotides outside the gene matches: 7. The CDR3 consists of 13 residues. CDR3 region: CASAPGQGNGYTF. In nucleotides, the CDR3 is TGTGCCAGCGCCCCCGGACAGGGGAATGGCTACACCTTC.

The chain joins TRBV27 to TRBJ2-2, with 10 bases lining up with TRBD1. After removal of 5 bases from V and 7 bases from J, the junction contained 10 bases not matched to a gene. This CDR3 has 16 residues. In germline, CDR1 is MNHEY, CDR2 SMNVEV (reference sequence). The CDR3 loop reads CASSGTDRGWNGELFF. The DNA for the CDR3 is TGTGCCAGCAGTGGGACGGACAGGGGGTGGAACGGGGAGCTGTTTTTT.

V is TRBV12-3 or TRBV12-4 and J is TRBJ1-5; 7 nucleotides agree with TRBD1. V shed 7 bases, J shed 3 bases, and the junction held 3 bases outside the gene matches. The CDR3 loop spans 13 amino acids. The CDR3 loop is CASTQGDNQPQHF. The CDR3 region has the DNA TGTGCCAGCACCCAGGGGGACAATCAGCCCCAGCATTTT.

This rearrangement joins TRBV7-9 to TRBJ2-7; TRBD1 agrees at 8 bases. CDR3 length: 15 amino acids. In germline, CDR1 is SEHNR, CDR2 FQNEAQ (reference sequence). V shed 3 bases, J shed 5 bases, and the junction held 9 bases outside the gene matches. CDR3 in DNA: TGTGCCAGCAGCTTTGACGTGCCAGGGGGCCACGAGCAGTACTTC. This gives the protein CASSFDVPGGHEQYF.

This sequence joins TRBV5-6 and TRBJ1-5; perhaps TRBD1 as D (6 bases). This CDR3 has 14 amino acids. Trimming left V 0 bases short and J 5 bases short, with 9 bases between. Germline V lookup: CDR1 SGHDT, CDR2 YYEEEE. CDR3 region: CASSLGGRDQPQHF. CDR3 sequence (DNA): TGTGCCAGCAGCTTGGGGGGGCGGGATCAGCCCCAGCATTTT. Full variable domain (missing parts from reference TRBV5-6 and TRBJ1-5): DAGVTQSPTHLIKTRGQQVTLRCSPKSGHDTVSWYQQALGQGPQFIFQYYEEEERQRGNFPDRFSGHQFPNYSSELNVNALLLGDSALYLCASSLGGRDQPQHFGDGTRLSIL.

CDR3 amino acids: CASSPPGVKAFF. Written as DNA, the CDR3 is TGTGCCAGCAGCCCCCCGGGCGTGAAAGCTTTCTTT. J is TRBJ1-1 and V is TRBV28; D remains unclear. V lost 6 bases and J lost 9, with 14 bases in between. Germline V gene data show CDR1 as MDHEN and CDR2 as SYDVKM. There are 12 residues in the CDR3.

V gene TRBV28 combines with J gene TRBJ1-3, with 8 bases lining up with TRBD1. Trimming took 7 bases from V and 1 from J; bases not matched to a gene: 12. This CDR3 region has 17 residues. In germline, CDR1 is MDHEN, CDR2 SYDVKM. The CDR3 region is CASTLSGQGPSGNTIYF. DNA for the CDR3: TGTGCCAGCACACTATCCGGACAGGGCCCTTCTGGAAACACCATATATTTT.